What follows are 24 T cell receptor beta chains derived from one specimen sequenced in a study of cytomegalovirus exposure and HLA in healthy donors (dated by TCRdb to about 2017). Libraries came from the immunoSEQ multiplex PCR assay. The multiplex PCR relied on a mix of 60 forward primers for TCR Vbeta segments and 13 reverse primers for TCR Jbeta segments. Here the immuneACCESS table is served through TCRdb, limited to in-frame sequences with V and J called. Missing clones are a known gap in these copies; in checked studies unresolved V genes cover under half, and the rest lacks a known reason. The sample profile shows about 200,000 clones; roughly 80% of them were found once. The top ten clones comprise roughly 3% of the sample. Sample: PBMCs. These receptors originate from a woman in her thirties in good health and CMV-seronegative.

This clone was seen a single time. Other nucleotide sequences in the sample specify the same CDR3. The V and J genes are TRBV5-1 and TRBJ2-7; 10 bases fit TRBD2. The CDR3 spans 14 residues. Trimming removed 4 bases from V and 7 bases from J; junction bases left unmatched: 8. Per the germline V gene, CDR1 is SGHRS and CDR2 is YFSETQ. In DNA, the CDR3 is TGCGCCAGCAGCGGCCTAGCGGGAGTCGGAGAGCAGTACTTC. Encoded protein: CASSGLAGVGEQYF.

Points on this clone: At one of its ends the junction is not consistent with the germline gene, which may arise from a read error. This same CDR3 is encoded by further DNA sequences in the sample. The rearrangement uses TRBV7-9 and TRBJ2-1; 8 bases agree with TRBD1. Per germline, CDR1 SEHNR and CDR2 FQNEAQ (reference sequence). This CDR3 is 16 amino acids long. CDR3 amino acids: CASSIETGDQRNEQFF. The CDR3 nucleotides read TGTGCTAGCAGCATAGAGACAGGGGATCAGAGGAATGAGCAGTTCTTC.

The chain has TRBV6-5 and TRBJ2-5, with 9 positions matching TRBD2. J gave up 2 bases and V 4 bases, and 5 bases lay outside the gene matches. The CDR3 is made up of 15 amino acids. Germline-derived CDR1 and CDR2 are MNHEY and SVGAGI. CDR3 nucleotides: TGTGCCAGCAGTTCGGGACTAGCCGAACAAGAGACCCAGTACTTC. This translates into CASSSGLAEQETQYF.

The chain recombines TRBV7-9 with TRBJ2-5; TRBD2 aligns across 7 bases. Germline assignment: CDR1 SEHNR and CDR2 FQNEAQ (reference sequence). The trim removed 2 bases at V and 2 bases at J, leaving 2 bases unmatched. The CDR3 loop spans 14 amino acids. DNA of the CDR3: TGTGCCAGCAGCTTACTAGCGGAACAAGAGACCCAGTACTTC. Its protein product is CASSLLAEQETQYF.

V and J are TRBV18 and TRBJ2-6; D call uncertain. V shed 2 bases and J shed 0 bases, with 8 bases lying between them. The CDR3 length is 16 residues. Germline CDR1 is KGHSH and CDR2 is LQKENI. The chain's CDR3 is CASSPNRNSGANVLTF. The CDR3 nucleotides read TGTGCCAGCTCACCAAACAGAAACTCTGGGGCCAACGTCCTGACTTTC.

V gene TRBV11-2 combines with J gene TRBJ1-2; D is unresolved. The CDR3 has 15 amino acids. CDR1 is SGHAT and CDR2 is FQNNGV in the germline V gene. Trimming pared 4 bases from V and 3 bases from J, leaving 15 bases between. In nucleotides, the CDR3 is TGTGCCAGCAGCTCCTACCGAGCCTATCACTATGGCTACACCTTC. Encoded protein: CASSSYRAYHYGYTF.

The chain uses TRBV10-2 and TRBJ1-2; 10 bases map to TRBD1. The CDR3 consists of 14 residues. Per germline, CDR1 WSHSY and CDR2 SAAADI. V trimming: 3 bases; J trimming: 8 bases; junction bases outside the gene matches: 6. The CDR3 loop reads CASSDPGTGDGYTF. The CDR3 DNA follows: TGCGCCAGCAGTGACCCCGGGACAGGGGACGGCTACACCTTC.

The genes are TRBV21-1 and TRBJ1-2; the table's D call of TRBD1 was not tested on the DNA. TRBV21-1 is an annotated pseudogene. This CDR3 has 17 amino acids. In DNA, the CDR3 is TGTGCCAGCAGCAAAGCGCTGGGGCAGGGAAATGACTATGGCTACACCTTC. Encoded protein: CASSKALGQGNDYGYTF.

The chain's CDR3 is CASSSFLAGSSYNEQFF. CDR3 nucleotide sequence: TGTGCCAGTAGTAGCTTTCTAGCGGGGAGCTCCTACAATGAGCAGTTCTTC. This sequence joins TRBV19 and TRBJ2-1; 9 nucleotides line up with TRBD2. The CDR3 loop spans 17 amino acids. CDR1 is LNHDA and CDR2 is SQIVND in the germline V gene (reference sequence). V was pared by 4 bases and J by 0 bases, with 7 bases of the junction left unmatched.

The chain couples TRBV6-1 to TRBJ1-1, with D possibly matching TRBD1 (6 bases). Trimming took 5 bases from V and 12 from J, leaving 16 bases between them. The germline V gene has CDR1 MNHNS and CDR2 SASEGT. This CDR3 is built from 12 residues. The CDR3 region has the DNA TGTGCCAGCAGTACCCGACAGGTGGGAACTTTCTTT. Translating it yields CASSTRQVGTFF.

The genes are TRBV6-5 and TRBJ2-1, with D unresolved. Between the trimmed V and J ends, which lost 6 bases and 4 bases, there was a span of 13 bases. The CDR3 is 14 amino acids. The germline V gene has CDR1 MNHEY and CDR2 SVGAGI. The CDR3 DNA sequence: TGTGCCAGCAGAGTTAGCATGGGTTACAATGAGCAGTTCTTC. Translation: CASRVSMGYNEQFF.

The rearrangement links TRBV19 to TRBJ2-6, with a tentative D call TRBD1 (5 bases). V was cut by 8 bases and J by 4 bases, with 24 bases left in between. The germline V gene encodes CDR1 LNHDA and CDR2 SQIVND (reference sequence). The CDR3 is 18 amino acids. The CDR3 loop reads CASRAQGHYPRGANVLTF. CDR3 sequence (DNA): TGTGCCAGTCGTGCGCAGGGTCATTACCCGCGAGGGGCCAACGTCCTGACTTTC. The variable domain in full, with the rest retrieved from reference TRBV19 and TRBJ2-6, is DGGITQSPKYLFRKEGQNVTLSCEQNLNHDAMYWYRQDPGQGLRLIYYSQIVNDFQKGDIAEGYSVSREKKESFPLTVTSAQKNPTAFYLCASRAQGHYPRGANVLTFGAGSRLTVL.

This clone was found once. The chain links TRBV5-6 to TRBJ1-1; perhaps TRBD1 as D (6 bases). Germline V gives CDR1 SGHDT, CDR2 YYEEEE. This CDR3 spans 12 amino acids. The V end lost 4 bases, the J end lost 10 bases, and 14 bases lay between the germline ends. Here the CDR3 reads CASSPGGLGAFF. CDR3 coding DNA: TGTGCCAGCAGCCCGGGGGGGCTCGGAGCTTTCTTT.

V usage is TRBV10-3 and J usage is TRBJ2-7, with a weak D call TRBD1 (6 bases). This CDR3 is built from 14 residues. The V gene's germline CDR1 is ENHRY and CDR2 SYGVKD. V was pared by 6 bases and J by 0 bases, with 12 bases between. CDR3 DNA sequence: TGTGCCATCAGCCAGGGGCAGGACTCCTACGAGCAGTACTTC. It specifies CAISQGQDSYEQYF.

CDR3 DNA sequence: TGTGCCAGCAGCCGGGGATTCAATCAGCCCCAGCATTTT. Translating gives CASSRGFNQPQHF. V is TRBV7-2 and J is TRBJ1-5; D uncertain. Per the germline V gene, CDR1 is SGHTA and CDR2 is FQGNSA. V was cut by 5 bases and J by 3 bases, with 8 bases left in between. This CDR3 region has 13 residues.

The rearrangement joins TRBV5-1 to TRBJ2-7; tentative D call: TRBD2 (5 bases). Germline CDR1 is SGHRS and CDR2 is YFSETQ. Trimming cost V 0 bases and J 0 bases, with 16 bases left between them. The CDR3 length is 17 residues. The CDR3: CASSLEELGSTSYEQYF. The CDR3 DNA follows: TGCGCCAGCAGCTTGGAGGAACTGGGGAGCACCTCCTACGAGCAGTACTTC.

The chain combines TRBV11-3 with TRBJ2-3; 12 positions agree with TRBD2. V was clipped by 4 bases and J by 4 bases; unmatched bases: 12. The CDR3 extends over 18 amino acids. Looked up from germline, CDR1 is SGHNT and CDR2 is YENEEA. CDR3 coding DNA: TGTGCCAGCAGCTCCACGCCGACTAGCGGGAGATGGGCAGATACGCAGTATTTT. It is translated as CASSSTPTSGRWADTQYF.

The DNA of the CDR3 is TGTGCCAGCAGAGACCAGGGGCGAGGGGACTATGGCTACACCTTC. Its translation is CASRDQGRGDYGYTF. V usage is TRBV28 and J usage is TRBJ1-2, with D tentatively TRBD1 (6 bases). V shed 6 bases and J shed 3 bases, with 17 bases lying between them. The CDR3 spans 15 residues. CDR1 is MDHEN, CDR2 SYDVKM, per germline.

J is TRBJ1-1 and V is TRBV2, with 7 nucleotides matching TRBD1. There are 13 residues in the CDR3. Germline V gene data show CDR1 as SNHLY and CDR2 as FYNNEI. The J segment lost 6 bases and the V segment lost 6 bases, leaving 7 bases of the junction unmatched. The CDR3: CASRAGTASEAFF. The CDR3 DNA sequence: TGTGCCAGCAGAGCCGGGACAGCGTCTGAAGCTTTCTTT.

V usage is TRBV6-1 and J usage is TRBJ2-1, with 9 bases matching TRBD1. The CDR3 is 14 residues long. CDR1 and CDR2 (germline): MNHNS, SASEGT. V gave up 2 bases and J gave up 13 bases; unmatched junction bases: 9. CDR3 sequence: CASSEQGQGPPQFF. CDR3 DNA sequence: TGTGCCAGCAGTGAACAGGGACAGGGCCCACCACAGTTCTTC.

The chain combines TRBV6-5 with TRBJ2-7, with D perhaps TRBD2 (6 bases). The V end lost 0 bases, the J end lost 5 bases, and 17 bases lay between the germline ends. Germline CDR1 MNHEY, CDR2 SVGAGI. This CDR3 contains 16 residues. This chain's CDR3 is CASSYSGGDSRDEQYF. Written as DNA, the CDR3 is TGTGCCAGCAGTTACTCCGGAGGGGACTCTAGGGACGAGCAGTACTTC.

The chain combines TRBV7-9 with TRBJ2-1, with TRBD2 matching over 7 bases. Unmatched junction bases numbered 7, after V lost 5 bases and J lost 0 bases. Germline-derived CDR1 and CDR2 are SEHNR and FQNEAQ (reference sequence). This CDR3 is built from 16 residues. CDR3 in DNA: TGTGCCAGCAGCCCACCAGCGGGGAGCTCCTACAATGAGCAGTTCTTC. It yields the protein CASSPPAGSSYNEQFF.

The V gene is TRBV6-5, the J gene TRBJ2-5, with D uncertain. Trimming took 6 bases from V and 11 from J, leaving 16 bases between them. This CDR3 contains 12 residues. Germline V gene sequence: CDR1 MNHEY, CDR2 SVGAGI. The CDR3 reads CASRSTTLQQYF. DNA for the CDR3: TGTGCCAGCAGGTCTACCACGTTGCAACAGTACTTC.

V and J are TRBV5-4 and TRBJ2-3, with 8 bases matching TRBD2. CDR1 is SGHNT, CDR2 YYREEE, per germline (reference sequence). Unmatched junction bases numbered 11, after V lost 4 bases and J lost 4 bases. The CDR3 loop spans 16 amino acids. CDR3 sequence reads: CASSGTARRGADTQYF. CDR3 in DNA: TGTGCCAGCAGCGGCACCGCCCGGCGGGGGGCAGATACGCAGTATTTT.